The 30 T cell receptor beta chains below all came from one sample that was sequenced in a study of beta chain features in type 1 diabetes. Their cognate antigens are unknown. Study-wide results and caveats: TCRB CDR3 length was moderately but significantly reduced in all four CD4+ subsets of Type 1 diabetes patients.

Sequenced material consisted of expressed TCRB transcripts (all of the isolated RNA was reverse transcribed). The assay was immunoSEQ multiplex PCR, and TCRdb's table has in-frame clones only and misses some. Of some 660,000 clones listed, roughly 13% were seen once; the top ten hold roughly 0.04%. The specimen was naive CD4+ T cells from blood. These receptors all come from a man between 18 and 29 years old with type 1 diabetes.

The V call is TRBV9, the J call TRBJ1-5, with D uncertain. Germline V gene data show CDR1 as SGDLS and CDR2 as YYNGEE. The CDR3 spans 13 residues. V dropped 5 bases and J dropped 7 bases, with 13 bases sitting between them. DNA for the CDR3: TGTGCCAGCAGTAGTGGTGGAGAACAGCCCCAGCATTTT. This encodes CASSSGGEQPQHF.

The chain combines TRBV9 with TRBJ2-1; 9 nucleotides agree with TRBD2. After removal of 1 base from V and 1 base from J, the junction contained 15 bases not matched to a gene. CDR3 size: 20 residues. Germline V lookup: CDR1 SGDLS, CDR2 YYNGEE. CDR3 DNA sequence: TGTGCCAGCAGCGTAACTTACGGGCTAGCGGGGTCCGGGTCCTACAATGAGCAGTTCTTC. Protein sequence: CASSVTYGLAGSGSYNEQFF.

The J gene is TRBJ2-2, the V gene TRBV25-1; 9 bases line up with TRBD2. CDR3 length: 17 amino acids. Unmatched junction bases numbered 4, after V lost 1 base and J lost 1 base. Germline V gene data show CDR1 as MGHDK and CDR2 as SYGVNS. CDR3 amino acids: CASSELRAGGNTGELFF. In DNA form, the CDR3 reads TGTGCCAGCAGTGAATTAAGAGCGGGAGGGAACACCGGGGAGCTGTTTTTT.

The gene calls are TRBV7-6 and TRBJ1-1; no definite D call. This CDR3 region has 14 residues. In germline, CDR1 is SGHVS, CDR2 FNYEAQ. Trimming cost V 3 bases and J 1 base, with 9 bases left between them. The CDR3 sequence is CASSFVGRNTEAFF. For the CDR3, the DNA is TGTGCCAGCAGCTTTGTAGGGAGGAACACTGAAGCTTTCTTT.

This clone was seen only a few times. V and J are TRBV5-6 and TRBJ2-3; D gene uncertain. Deletions cut 1 base from V and 2 bases from J, with 17 bases between. The CDR3 runs to 17 residues. Per the germline V gene, CDR1 is SGHDT and CDR2 is YYEEEE. The CDR3 DNA reads TGTGCCAGCAGCTTGAGGCGCCGCGTCCATCTCACAGATACGCAGTATTTT. Amino acid sequence: CASSLRRRVHLTDTQYF.

This chain uses TRBV7-9 with TRBJ2-5; perhaps TRBD2 as D (6 bases). Per germline, CDR1 SEHNR and CDR2 FQNEAQ (reference sequence). CDR3 length: 15 amino acids. Trimming removed 1 base at V and 3 bases at J, with 12 bases between. The chain's CDR3 is CASSLVRGGEETQYF. The CDR3, as DNA: TGTGCCAGCAGCTTAGTGCGGGGTGGAGAAGAGACCCAGTACTTC. The whole variable domain, remainder taken from reference TRBV7-9 and TRBJ2-5, is DTGVSQNPRHKITKRGQNVTFRCDPISEHNRLYWYRQTLGQGPEFLTYFQNEAQLEKSRLLSDRFSAERPKGSFSTLEIQRTEQGDSAMYLCASSLVRGGEETQYFGPGTRLLVL.

The chain has TRBV4-2 and TRBJ2-7; 8 nucleotides agree with TRBD1. This CDR3 has 13 residues. J was trimmed by 4 bases and V by 6 bases; bases with no gene match: 5. From germline, CDR1 is LGHNA and CDR2 YNFKEQ. CDR3 amino acids: CASSSDRGYEQYF. The CDR3 DNA follows: TGTGCCAGCAGTTCCGACAGGGGTTACGAGCAGTACTTC.

This clone was picked up a small number of times. V gene TRBV5-1 combines with J gene TRBJ2-7; D not certain. V lost 4 bases to trimming and J lost 7 bases, with 15 bases between them. Germline V gives CDR1 SGHRS, CDR2 YFSETQ. The CDR3 length is 13 residues. In nucleotides, the CDR3 is TGCGCCAGCAGCGCCGCTCCCGGCGGAGAGCAGTACTTC. The encoded protein is CASSAAPGGEQYF.

This clone was seen only a few times. CDR3 loop: CASSYRDRGTDTQYF. CDR3 in DNA: TGCGCCAGCAGCTATCGGGACAGGGGTACAGATACGCAGTATTTT. The J gene is TRBJ2-3, the V gene TRBV5-1; 10 nucleotides line up with TRBD1. The CDR3 loop spans 15 amino acids. CDR1 and CDR2 from the germline V gene are SGHRS and YFSETQ. Losses at the gene ends were 3 bases for V and 3 bases for J; bases not matched to a gene: 4.

The chain links TRBV7-2 to TRBJ1-2; D is possibly TRBD1 (6 bases). The CDR3 loop spans 12 amino acids. The V gene lost 5 bases and the J gene lost 4 bases, with 8 bases spanning the gap. Germline CDR1 SGHTA, CDR2 FQGNSA. CDR3 sequence: CASSRDTYGYTF. The CDR3 nucleotides read TGTGCCAGCAGCAGGGACACCTATGGCTACACCTTC.

This clone was seen more than once but under ten times. The chain combines TRBV29-1 with TRBJ1-5; possible D gene TRBD1, 5 bases. This CDR3 spans 15 amino acids. The V end lost 4 bases, the J end lost 2 bases, and 15 bases lay between the germline ends. Germline V gives CDR1 SQVTM, CDR2 ANQGSEA. The CDR3 reads CSVGGGQMGNQPQHF. The CDR3 DNA sequence: TGCAGCGTTGGGGGGGGTCAAATGGGCAATCAGCCCCAGCATTTT.

V usage is TRBV4-3 and J usage is TRBJ2-1, with 10 bases lining up with TRBD1. This CDR3 spans 17 amino acids. Unmatched junction bases numbered 17, after V lost 4 bases and J lost 11 bases. Germline lookup yields CDR1 LGHNA and CDR2 YSLEER. The CDR3 DNA follows: TGCGCCAGCAGCCGATATTCCGGGACAGGGGCCCAAGGCAAGCAGTTCTTC. It encodes CASSRYSGTGAQGKQFF.

The rearrangement joins TRBV7-2 to TRBJ2-7; D uncertain. Germline V gene data show CDR1 as SGHTA and CDR2 as FQGNSA. Trimming left V 2 bases short and J 4 bases short, with 15 bases between. The CDR3 is made up of 15 amino acids. CDR3 protein: CASSLIKGFGYEQYF. The CDR3 bases are TGTGCCAGCAGCTTAATCAAAGGGTTCGGGTACGAGCAGTACTTC.

A few counts support this clone. The DNA of the CDR3 is TGTGCCAGCAGTTACGATCACAGGTTAGGGCAGCCCCAGCATTTT. This gives the protein CASSYDHRLGQPQHF. The chain is built from TRBV6-5 and TRBJ1-5, with D possibly TRBD1 on 5 matching bases. The CDR3 contains 15 residues. The ends were cut back, 2 bases at V and 7 bases at J, with 15 bases in the middle. CDR1 and CDR2 from the germline V gene are MNHEY and SVGAGI.

A few counts support this clone. The CDR3 is CASSLAGGGNQPQHF. Here the CDR3 DNA reads TGTGCCAGCAGCTTAGCGGGGGGAGGCAATCAGCCCCAGCATTTT. The chain has TRBV7-6 and TRBJ1-5; a possible D gene is TRBD1 (5 bases). This CDR3 has 15 amino acids. Germline lookup yields CDR1 SGHVS and CDR2 FNYEAQ. Trimming pared 0 bases from V and 2 bases from J, leaving 8 bases between.

The chain uses TRBV7-9 and TRBJ1-5; the match to TRBD1 covers 10 bases. The CDR3 is made up of 14 amino acids. Germline V gene data show CDR1 as SEHNR and CDR2 as FQNEAQ (reference sequence). Losses at the gene ends were 8 bases for V and 4 bases for J; bases not matched to a gene: 5. CDR3 sequence reads: CASRGTGENQPQHF. The CDR3 region has the DNA TGTGCCAGCCGCGGGACAGGGGAAAATCAGCCCCAGCATTTT.

The chain couples TRBV11-1 to TRBJ2-1; D might be TRBD2 (7 bases). Germline loops: CDR1 SGHAT, CDR2 FQDESV (reference sequence). Trimming took off 5 bases at V and 8 bases at J, with 16 bases between the two ends. The CDR3 contains 14 residues. CDR3 loop: CASSVGQGRDEQFF. CDR3 bases: TGTGCCAGCAGCGTGGGACAAGGGAGGGATGAGCAGTTCTTC.

The chain combines TRBV5-1 with TRBJ2-5, with D perhaps matching TRBD1 (6 bases). Germline loops: CDR1 SGHRS, CDR2 YFSETQ. The CDR3 is 16 residues long. Between the trimmed V and J ends, which lost 7 bases and 0 bases, there was a span of 19 bases. This CDR3 reads CASAGTQGKDQETQYF. The CDR3 DNA is TGCGCCAGCGCCGGGACCCAGGGGAAAGACCAAGAGACCCAGTACTTC.

The V and J genes are TRBV6-5 and TRBJ1-3; TRBD1 might be the D (5 bases). Germline CDR1 and CDR2: MNHEY and SVGAGI. The CDR3 is 16 residues long. V was shortened by 4 bases and J by 0 bases, with 13 bases between the two germline ends. The CDR3 here is CASSWGGSNSGNTIYF. Written as DNA, the CDR3 is TGTGCCAGCAGTTGGGGGGGGTCCAACTCTGGAAACACCATATATTTT.

The CDR3 loop reads CSVGGPPSNYGYTF. CDR3 sequence (DNA): TGCAGCGTTGGAGGTCCGCCATCTAACTATGGCTACACCTTC. The rearrangement links TRBV29-1 to TRBJ1-2; no definite D call. The CDR3 runs 14 residues. The germline V and J ends were trimmed by 4 bases and 0 bases, with 12 bases remaining between them. Germline loops: CDR1 SQVTM, CDR2 ANQGSEA.

The chain combines TRBV30 with TRBJ2-1; TRBD1 agrees at 8 bases. There are 13 residues in the CDR3. The junction had 2 bases not matched to a gene; V was cut back by 2 bases and J by 5 bases. Germline CDR1 is GTSNPN and CDR2 is SVGIG (reference sequence). Written as DNA, the CDR3 is TGTGCCTGGAGTCAGGGGGCCCACAATGAGCAGTTCTTC. Amino acids: CAWSQGAHNEQFF.

This clone was detected a few times. J is TRBJ1-3 and V is TRBV9; unclear D gene. CDR1 is SGDLS, CDR2 YYNGEE, per germline. This CDR3 is built from 14 residues. Trimming shortened V by 4 bases and J by 4 bases, and 12 bases separated the two germline ends. CDR3 nucleotide sequence: TGTGCCAGCAGCCAAGCGCAGTCCGGAAACACCATATATTTT. It translates to CASSQAQSGNTIYF.

This clone was counted a few times. The rearrangement links TRBV6-1 to TRBJ2-1; 9 bases map to TRBD2. The V segment lost 6 bases and the J segment 9 bases; nucleotides outside the gene matches: 3. The germline CDR1 and CDR2 sequences are MNHNS and SASEGT. The CDR3 sequence is 12 residues long. Here the CDR3 DNA reads TGTGCCAGCAGGCCGACTAGCGGTGAGCAGTTCTTC. This translates into CASRPTSGEQFF.

This chain uses TRBV5-6 with TRBJ2-5, with TRBD2 as a possible D gene (6 bases). CDR1 and CDR2 from the germline V gene are SGHDT and YYEEEE. Trimming removed 4 bases at V and 3 bases at J, with 13 bases between. The CDR3 runs 14 residues. The CDR3: CASSVGLVKETQYF. CDR3 DNA: TGTGCCAGCAGCGTGGGACTCGTCAAAGAGACCCAGTACTTC.

With respect to this clone: Other nucleotide sequences in the sample specify the same CDR3. CDR3: CAWSRQGDTEAFF. CDR3 sequence (DNA): TGTGCCTGGAGTCGACAGGGGGACACTGAAGCTTTCTTT. The chain joins TRBV30 to TRBJ1-1; 9 bases are shared with TRBD1. Germline CDR1 and CDR2: GTSNPN and SVGIG (reference sequence). With V trimmed by 2 bases and J by 3 bases, 1 base remained unmatched. The CDR3 extends over 13 amino acids.

Note on this clone: Different DNA sequences within this sample yield the same CDR3. V is TRBV28 and J is TRBJ1-2; D gene uncertain. V lost 2 bases and J lost 2, with 6 bases in between. The CDR3 has 13 residues. The germline CDR1 and CDR2 sequences are MDHEN and SYDVKM. The CDR3 loop reads CASSLTGNYGYTF. DNA for the CDR3: TGTGCCAGCAGTTTAACTGGGAACTATGGCTACACCTTC.

The rearrangement joins TRBV19 to TRBJ2-6; D is ambiguous. The V end was cut by 7 bases, the J end by 2 bases, with 6 bases between. The CDR3 has 13 amino acids. The germline V gene has CDR1 LNHDA and CDR2 SQIVND (reference sequence). The CDR3 loop reads CASKEAGANVLTF. The DNA of the CDR3 is TGTGCCAGTAAAGAGGCTGGGGCCAACGTCCTGACTTTC. Combining the CDR3 with reference TRBV19 and TRBJ2-6 gives the whole variable domain DGGITQSPKYLFRKEGQNVTLSCEQNLNHDAMYWYRQDPGQGLRLIYYSQIVNDFQKGDIAEGYSVSREKKESFPLTVTSAQKNPTAFYLCASKEAGANVLTFGAGSRLTVL.

The genes are TRBV28 and TRBJ1-2; 9 bases map to TRBD1. Germline V gene sequence: CDR1 MDHEN, CDR2 SYDVKM. The CDR3 runs to 14 residues. J lost 0 bases, V lost 10 bases, and 6 bases had no gene match. The CDR3 sequence is CATGGQGSNYGYTF. The CDR3 DNA sequence: TGTGCCACCGGCGGACAGGGGTCTAACTATGGCTACACCTTC.

The rearrangement links TRBV27 to TRBJ2-1; the match to TRBD1 covers 7 bases. Germline V gene lookup returns CDR1 MNHEY and CDR2 SMNVEV (reference sequence). The CDR3 loop spans 14 amino acids. Trimming cost V 5 bases and J 9 bases; bases outside gene matches: 10. The CDR3 loop reads CASSRRQGISEQFF. CDR3 coding DNA: TGTGCCAGCAGTCGGCGACAGGGTATTAGTGAGCAGTTCTTC.

This clone was counted between two and nine times. CDR3 coding DNA: TGTGCCAGCAGCTTACCCCGTCGGAATGAGCAGTTCTTC. It translates to CASSLPRRNEQFF. This sequence joins TRBV13 and TRBJ2-1, with D uncertain. Germline CDR1 is PRHDT and CDR2 is FYEKMQ (reference sequence). The CDR3 consists of 13 residues. Trimming shortened V by 2 bases and J by 7 bases, and 9 bases separated the two germline ends.